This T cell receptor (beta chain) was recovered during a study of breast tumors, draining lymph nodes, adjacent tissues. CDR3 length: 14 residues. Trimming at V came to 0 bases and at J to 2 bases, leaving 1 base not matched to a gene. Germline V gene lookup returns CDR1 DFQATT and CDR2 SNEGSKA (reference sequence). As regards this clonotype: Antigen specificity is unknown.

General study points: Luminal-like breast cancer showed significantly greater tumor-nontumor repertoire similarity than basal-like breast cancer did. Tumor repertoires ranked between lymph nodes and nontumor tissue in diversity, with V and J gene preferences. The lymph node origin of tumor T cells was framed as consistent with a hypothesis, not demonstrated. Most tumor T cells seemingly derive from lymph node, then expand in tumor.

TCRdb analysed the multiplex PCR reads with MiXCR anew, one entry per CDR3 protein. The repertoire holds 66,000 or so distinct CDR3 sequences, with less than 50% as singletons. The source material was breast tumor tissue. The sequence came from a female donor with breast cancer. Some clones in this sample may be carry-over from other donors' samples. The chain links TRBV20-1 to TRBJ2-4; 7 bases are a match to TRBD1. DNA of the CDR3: TGCAGTGCTAGAGACAGGGGGACCAAAAACATTCAGTACTTC. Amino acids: CSARDRGTKNIQYF.